Listed below are T cell receptor beta chains from one sample, sequenced in a study of OX40 agonist ivuxolimab in advanced cancers. The assay was immunoSEQ multiplex PCR, and TCRdb's table has in-frame clones only and misses some. The table includes 53,000 or so clones, around 82% detected once. The sample was CD4+ or CD8+ T cells sorted from blood, taken in a trial of the OX40 agonist ivuxolimab. These receptors came from an adult with an advanced solid tumor such as melanoma, head and neck, liver or kidney cancer. The CDR3 runs from the conserved cysteine through the conserved F or W. The order of the fields is J gene, clone size, D gene, V gene, CDR3 DNA, CDR3 protein. A D gene is named only where the DNA matches it firmly. Clone size is not always given. Where it is, it says once, few, many or a class for expanded clones.

>TRBJ2-3|-|-|TRBV12-5
TGTGCTAGTGGTTTTGCGCCTGCGGGCGCAGATACGCAGTATTTT
CASGFAPAGADTQYF
>TRBJ2-1|once|TRBD2|TRBV15
TGTGCCACCAGCCAGGGAGCGGGAGGGCCTGTTGAGCAGTTCTTC
CATSQGAGGPVEQFF
>TRBJ1-2|-|-|TRBV19
TGTGCCAGTAGTATATCGGCAGATAACTATGGCTACACCTTC
CASSISADNYGYTF
>TRBJ2-7|once|TRBD2|TRBV28
TGTGCCAGCAGTTCAACTAGCGGGAGCTCCTACGAGCAGTACTTC
CASSSTSGSSYEQYF
>TRBJ1-3|-|-|TRBV7-8
TGTGCCAGCAGCTTAACCTCTGGAAACACCATATATTTT
CASSLTSGNTIYF
>TRBJ2-1|once|TRBD1|TRBV18
TGTGCCAGCTCACCACCGGGACAGTCCTACAATGAGCAGTTCTTC
CASSPPGQSYNEQFF
>TRBJ2-7|-|TRBD2|TRBV7-2
TGTGCCAGCAGTAGGCTAGCGGGAGCCTACGAGCAGTACTTC
CASSRLAGAYEQYF
>TRBJ1-1|once|-|TRBV18
TGTGCCAGCTCAGTATCCCAGGAGGGTGACACTGAAGCTTTCTTT
CASSVSQEGDTEAFF
>TRBJ2-7|-|-|TRBV9
TGTGCCAGCAGCGTAGAAGGGCTGGGTGACGAGCAGTACTTC
CASSVEGLGDEQYF
>TRBJ1-1|-|-|TRBV6-1
TGTGCCAGCAGTTTCCAAAAGAACACTGAAGCTTTCTTT
CASSFQKNTEAFF
>TRBJ2-1|-|TRBD1|TRBV27
TGTGCCAGCAGTTTGACAGGGGGGGCCTACAATGAGCAGTTCTTC
CASSLTGGAYNEQFF
>TRBJ2-7|-|TRBD2|TRBV5-6
TGTGCCAGCAGCTCGACTAGCGTTTACGAGCAGTACTTC
CASSSTSVYEQYF
>TRBJ2-7|-|-|TRBV7-7
TGTGCCAGCAGCGTCGACACGGGTCTAGCCTACGAGCAGTACTTC
CASSVDTGLAYEQYF
>TRBJ2-7|-|TRBD1|TRBV18
TGTGCCAGCTCAAGGACAGGGGGTAGCGAGCAGTACTTC
CASSRTGGSEQYF
>TRBJ2-1|-|-|TRBV4-2
TGTGCCAGCAGCCAAAGGGCAGGTTCCAATGAGCAGTTCTTC
CASSQRAGSNEQFF
>TRBJ2-2|once|TRBD2|TRBV19
TGTGCCAGTAGTGTCCTCCTAGCGGGGGGCACCGGGGAGCTGTTTTTT
CASSVLLAGGTGELFF
>TRBJ2-1|-|TRBD2|TRBV27
TGTGCCAGCAAGAGCGGGACCTCGGCTGGCAATGAGCAGTTCTTC
CASKSGTSAGNEQFF
>TRBJ2-5|-|TRBD2|TRBV5-4
TGTGTCAGCAACAAGGGTCTCCAAGCGGGAGGAGAGACCCAGTACTTC
CVSNKGLQAGGETQYF
>TRBJ2-7|-|TRBD2|TRBV9
TGTGCCAGCAGCGTAGCGGGGGGTGCGTGGGGACTACGGGAGCAGTACTTC
CASSVAGGAWGLREQYF
>TRBJ1-2|-|-|TRBV7-2
TGTGCCAGCAGCCAAGGACATGTTGGGGGCTACACCTTC
CASSQGHVGGYTF
>TRBJ2-1|once|TRBD2|TRBV14
TGTGCCAGCAGCCAAGTAGCGGGGCTCTCCTACAATGAGCAGTTCTTC
CASSQVAGLSYNEQFF
>TRBJ1-2|-|-|TRBV4-1
TGCGCCAGCAGCCAAGATTATAAAAAAAACAGCCCGGGGAGCTATGGCTACACCTTC
CASSQDYKKNSPGSYGYTF
>TRBJ1-2|-|TRBD1|TRBV10-3
TGTGCCATCAGTGAGTCGTTGGGGACAGGGGCCTATGGCTACACCTTC
CAISESLGTGAYGYTF
>TRBJ1-2|-|-|TRBV11-3
TGTGCCAGCACCCAGGGGAGGACAGACTATGGCTACACCTTC
CASTQGRTDYGYTF
>TRBJ2-3|-|-|TRBV11-3
TGTGCCAGCAGCTTAGACCTCGAAGATACGCAGTATTTT
CASSLDLEDTQYF
>TRBJ1-2|once|TRBD1|TRBV19
TGTGCCAGTAGTATACAGGGGGCTGAAGGTGGCTACACCTTC
CASSIQGAEGGYTF
>TRBJ2-7|-|-|TRBV6-1
TGTGCCAGCAGGGGAGCCAGGCTCCTAATTTACGAGCAGTACTTC
CASRGARLLIYEQYF
>TRBJ1-1|-|TRBD1|TRBV18
TGTGCCAGCTCACCGGGACAGGGGAACACTGAAGCTTTCTTT
CASSPGQGNTEAFF
>TRBJ1-1|-|-|TRBV25-1
TGTGCCAGCAGTGACAGGGGTAACACTGAAGCTTTCTTT
CASSDRGNTEAFF
>TRBJ1-2|once|-|TRBV5-4
TGTGCCAGCAGCTTTATGGCGGTTGGTGGTGGCTACACCTTC
CASSFMAVGGGYTF
>TRBJ1-1|-|TRBD1|TRBV5-4
TGTGCCAGCAGCTTGGCCGGGACAGGGGGCACTGAAGCTTTCTTT
CASSLAGTGGTEAFF
>TRBJ2-3|-|TRBD2|TRBV9
TGTGCCAGCAGCGTAGGAGGACTAGCGGGAGTCACAGATACGCAGTATTTT
CASSVGGLAGVTDTQYF
>TRBJ1-5|once|-|TRBV5-8
TGTGCCAGCAGCTTGGGGCAGATTGAAAATCAGCCCCAGCATTTT
CASSLGQIENQPQHF
>TRBJ1-1|-|-|TRBV29-1
TGCAGCTCCTCAGTGGGCCGCACTGAAGCTTTCTTT
CSSSVGRTEAFF
>TRBJ2-2|-|TRBD1|TRBV4-1
TGCGCCAGCAGCCGAGGACAGGGGAACACCGGGGAGCTGTTTTTT
CASSRGQGNTGELFF
>TRBJ2-3|-|-|TRBV5-1
TGCGCCAGCAGCTTTCAGGGCCCAGATACGCAGTATTTT
CASSFQGPDTQYF
>TRBJ1-5|-|TRBD1|TRBV19
TGTGCCAGTAGCACTGGACAGGGAGGAAATAGCAATCAGCCCCAGCATTTT
CASSTGQGGNSNQPQHF
>TRBJ2-1|few|-|TRBV5-1
TGCGCCAGCAGCCTCGACCCTCATAATGAGCAGTTCTTC
CASSLDPHNEQFF
>TRBJ2-4|-|TRBD2|TRBV13
TGTGCCAGCCTCAAAGCGGGAGGGCCTGGGAAAAACATTCAGTACTTC
CASLKAGGPGKNIQYF
>TRBJ2-3|-|TRBD2|TRBV5-1
TGCGCCAGCAGCTTGGGACTAGCGGGGGGGACAGATACGCAGTATTTT
CASSLGLAGGTDTQYF
>TRBJ2-2|few|-|TRBV6-4
TGTGCCAGCAGTGACGCCCCCGGGGAGCTGTTTTTT
CASSDAPGELFF
>TRBJ2-1|-|-|TRBV21-1
TGTGCCAGCAGTTCAATTCTTTCGGGCTGGCCCTCCTACAATGAGCAGTTCTTC
CASSSILSGWPSYNEQFF
>TRBJ1-2|few|-|TRBV14
TGTGCCAGCAGCCGAGAACAGGGAGGATATGGCTACACCTTC
CASSREQGGYGYTF
>TRBJ1-1|-|-|TRBV29-1
TGCAGCGTAGCGGACATGAACACTGAAGCTTTCTTT
CSVADMNTEAFF
>TRBJ2-5|-|TRBD2|TRBV7-9
TGTGCCAGCAGCAACGGACTAGCGGGAGGTATCGGAGAGACCCAGTACTTC
CASSNGLAGGIGETQYF
>TRBJ2-1|-|TRBD2|TRBV2
TGTGCCAGCAGTGAACGAGCGGGAGGGCCTTCTTCGCGCAATGAGCAGTTCTTC
CASSERAGGPSSRNEQFF
>TRBJ2-5|-|TRBD1|TRBV18
TGTGCCAGCTCACCTCGGACAGGGGGGTCCGAAGAGACCCAGTACTTC
CASSPRTGGSEETQYF
>TRBJ1-5|-|TRBD1|TRBV7-2
TGTGCCAGCAGCCCCCAGAGGGACAGGCTTGGCAATCAGCCCCAGCATTTT
CASSPQRDRLGNQPQHF
>TRBJ1-1|-|TRBD1|TRBV9
TGTGCCAGCAGCGTAGTGAGGACAGGTCCCACTGAAGCTTTCTTT
CASSVVRTGPTEAFF
>TRBJ2-7|-|TRBD1|TRBV27
TGTGCCAGCAGTTTAGGGACAGGTTTAACCTACGAGCAGTACTTC
CASSLGTGLTYEQYF